Shown below are 4 T cell receptor beta chains from a single sample sequenced in a study of T cell changes during pregnancy in multiple sclerosis. Assay used: immunoSEQ multiplex PCR; TCRdb lists only in-frame clones, some missing. The sample yields roughly 87,000 clones, 90% to 95% seen once. The sample here was peripheral blood, taken in the third trimester of pregnancy. The receptors come from a female donor in good health, enrolled as a control in a pregnancy study.

The chain has TRBV5-4 and TRBJ1-5, with D maybe TRBD1 (5 bases). The ends were cut back, 1 base at V and 4 bases at J, with 15 bases in the middle. The germline gives CDR1 SGHNT, CDR2 YYREEE (reference sequence). CDR3 size: 16 residues. In DNA form, the CDR3 reads TGTGCCAGCAGCTTGTTGTCAGGGCGAGCGAATCAGCCCCAGCATTTT. Translation: CASSLLSGRANQPQHF.

The chain combines TRBV29-1 with TRBJ2-1; 12 bases line up with TRBD2. The CDR3 sequence is 14 residues long. Germline CDR1 is SQVTM and CDR2 is ANQGSEA. V shed 7 bases, J shed 9 bases, and the junction held 10 bases outside the gene matches. The CDR3 is CSAPTSGRVSEQFF. As DNA, the CDR3 is TGCAGCGCCCCGACTAGCGGGAGAGTGAGTGAGCAGTTCTTC.

In its sample, this clone was seen once. The chain has TRBV4-1 and TRBJ1-5; TRBD1 is a possible D gene (5 bases). V lost 0 bases and J 0 bases, leaving 12 bases between the germline ends. Germline CDR1 MGHRA, CDR2 YSYEKL. CDR3 length: 17 residues. This CDR3 reads CASSQDHRDSSNQPQHF. The DNA for the CDR3 is TGCGCCAGCAGCCAAGATCATCGGGACTCTAGCAATCAGCCCCAGCATTTT.

In its sample, this clone was seen once. The CDR3 loop is CASSQEYTSGSSYNEQFF. As DNA, the CDR3 is TGCGCCAGCAGCCAAGAATATACTAGCGGGAGCTCCTACAATGAGCAGTTCTTC. This chain joins TRBV4-1 and TRBJ2-1, with 11 nucleotides matching TRBD2. CDR3 length: 18 residues. The J segment lost 0 bases and the V segment lost 0 bases, leaving 4 bases of the junction unmatched. Germline loops: CDR1 MGHRA, CDR2 YSYEKL.